At least ten counts were recorded for the clone carrying this T cell receptor beta chain. This sample is part of a study of regulatory T cells in long-lasting Graves disease. Trimming cost V 8 bases and J 4 bases, with 14 bases left between them. The length of the CDR3 is 14 residues. The V gene's germline CDR1 is MDHEN and CDR2 SYDVKM. The time point: newly diagnosed GD, antithyroid drugs for less than 3 months. TCR sequences were obtained from RNA taken from PBMCs. For TCR beta, libraries came from iRepertoire HTBI primers and Arm-PCR of CDR3 regions. TCRdb called the multiplex PCR reads again in MiXCR, with one record for every CDR3 protein. The data hold about 350,000 distinct CDR3 sequences, with over 15% observed a single time. These data also featured in a second study, about T cells in Graves' hyperthyroidism and ophthalmopathy.

The V and J genes are TRBV28 and TRBJ2-2; D possibly matches TRBD1 or TRBD2 (6 bases each). This material consisted of peripheral blood mononuclear cells (PBMCs), taken at new diagnosis, from a patient treated with antithyroid drugs. The receptor's source is a man aged 40-49 years with Graves disease. The CDR3 reads CASLYSGATGELFF. The CDR3, as DNA: TGTGCCAGCCTTTATTCGGGGGCCACCGGGGAGCTGTTTTTT.